What follows is one T cell receptor (beta chain) and its context. Its cognate antigen is unknown. These data come from a study of blood T cells in healthy people across ages. Study-level findings and limits: With unsorted PBMCs, a conclusive comparison of naive versus antigen-experienced cells was not possible.

Per the germline V gene, CDR1 is MDHEN and CDR2 is SYDVKM. V lost 3 bases to trimming and J lost 5 bases, with 13 bases between them. This CDR3 region has 14 residues. Then a second PCR, running about 6 to 12 cycles, was carried out with a sample-barcoded 5' primer and a J-beta primer mix. MiXCR was run by TCRdb on the 5' RACE reads, yielding one entry per CDR3 protein. Of around 1.1 million distinct CDR3 sequences detected, roughly two fifths appear once; the ten largest clones hold 13%. The chain has TRBV28 and TRBJ1-1; the D is unclear. This sequence originates from a man aged 18 to 30 in good health. Sequencing was done on a sample of blood. The DNA of the CDR3 is TGTGCCAGCAGTTTTGGGATACAGCCTACTGAAGCTTTCTTT. Protein product: CASSFGIQPTEAFF.